This is a list of T cell receptor beta chains from one sample in a study of cytomegalovirus exposure and HLA in healthy donors. The data were produced by immunoSEQ multiplex PCR, yet TCRdb's version contains in-frame clones alone and is incomplete. The sample lists some 68,000 clones, roughly 96% seen once, with approximately 2.5% in the top ten. The sample was PBMCs. The receptors stem from a man between 18 and 35 years old in good health and CMV-seronegative. The CDR3 runs from the conserved cysteine through the conserved F or W. D genes are given only for firm matches. Where a row states a size, it is once, few, many or the class of an expanded clone; other rows omit it.

size: NA; J: TRBJ1-4; V: TRBV13; D: TRBD1; DNA: TGTGCCAGCAGCTTCTCTGGACAGGCGGGGGAAAAACTGTTTTTT; CDR3: CASSFSGQAGEKLFF
size: NA; J: TRBJ2-5; V: TRBV19; D: TRBD2; DNA: TGTGCCAGTAGGCCCGGACTAGCGCCGCAAGAGACCCAGTACTTC; CDR3: CASRPGLAPQETQYF
size: NA; J: TRBJ1-4; V: TRBV28; D: TRBD1; DNA: TGTGCCAGCATCGGGACAGACGCAACTAATGAAAAACTGTTTTTT; CDR3: CASIGTDATNEKLFF
size: once; J: TRBJ2-7; V: TRBV19; D: NA; DNA: TGTGCCAGTAGTACCCGGGACACCTACGAGCAGTACTTC; CDR3: CASSTRDTYEQYF
size: NA; J: TRBJ2-7; V: TRBV6-5; D: NA; DNA: TGTGCCAGCAGTTACTTATCACAGGGTCTGTACTTC; CDR3: CASSYLSQGLYF
size: NA; J: TRBJ2-5; V: TRBV5-5; D: NA; DNA: TGTGCCAGCAGCCGAAGAGACAGGTTCGAAGAGACCCAGTACTTC; CDR3: CASSRRDRFEETQYF
size: NA; J: TRBJ1-2; V: TRBV5-6; D: NA; DNA: TGTGCCAGCAGCTGGGACCTCAGGGGAGACTATGGCTACACCTTC; CDR3: CASSWDLRGDYGYTF
size: once; J: TRBJ2-7; V: TRBV6-5; D: NA; DNA: TGTGCCAGCAGTTACTCGGCGGGATCACCCTACGAGCAGTACTTC; CDR3: CASSYSAGSPYEQYF
size: NA; J: TRBJ1-1; V: TRBV6-5; D: NA; DNA: TGTGCCAGCAGTTACTTCGTGAACACTGAAGCTTTCTTT; CDR3: CASSYFVNTEAFF
size: NA; J: TRBJ1-1; V: TRBV4-1; D: TRBD1; DNA: TGCGCCAGCAGCCAAGTGGGACAGGGGACTGAAGCTTTCTTT; CDR3: CASSQVGQGTEAFF
size: NA; J: TRBJ1-2; V: TRBV21-1; D: NA; DNA: TGTGCCAGCAGCAAAGACAGGCGGCTGTGGATCTATGGCTACACCTTC; CDR3: CASSKDRRLWIYGYTF
size: few; J: TRBJ1-6; V: TRBV12-2; D: NA; DNA: TGTGCAAGTCGCTTAGCCCACAGGGGGACACTACTATATAATTCACCCCTCCACTTT; CDR3: CASRLAHRGTLLYNSPLHF
size: NA; J: TRBJ1-4; V: TRBV4-1; D: TRBD1; DNA: TGCGCCAGCAGCCCATCTCAATTTCAGGGGGCCGGGGAAAAACTGTTTTTT; CDR3: CASSPSQFQGAGEKLFF
size: NA; J: TRBJ1-1; V: TRBV5-4; D: NA; DNA: TGTGCCAGCAGCTTGGGCCAGGCCGGCACTGAAGCTTTCTTT; CDR3: CASSLGQAGTEAFF
size: NA; J: TRBJ1-1; V: TRBV6-6; D: NA; DNA: TGTGCCAGCAGTCGCACAGGGTGGGACACTGAAGCTTTCTTT; CDR3: CASSRTGWDTEAFF
size: NA; J: TRBJ1-1; V: TRBV27; D: TRBD1; DNA: TGTGCCAGCAGTCCGTGGACAGGGAGGGAAGAGAACACTGAAGCTTTCTTT; CDR3: CASSPWTGREENTEAFF
size: NA; J: TRBJ2-7; V: TRBV28; D: NA; DNA: TGTGCCAGCAGTTGGGGGGGCGCCTACGAGCAGTACTTC; CDR3: CASSWGGAYEQYF
size: once; J: TRBJ1-1; V: TRBV7-9; D: NA; DNA: TGTGCCAGCAGCCTAGCCGGCGGGATCGAAGCTTTCTTT; CDR3: CASSLAGGIEAFF
size: NA; J: TRBJ2-1; V: TRBV28; D: TRBD1; DNA: TGTGCCAGCAGCTCCACGCAGGGGGCGCAGGGTAGGAATGAGCAGTTCTTC; CDR3: CASSSTQGAQGRNEQFF
size: NA; J: TRBJ1-5; V: TRBV18; D: NA; DNA: TGTGCCAGCTGTATAGGAGGTCCTAATCAGCCCCAGCATTTT; CDR3: CASCIGGPNQPQHF
size: NA; J: TRBJ2-3; V: TRBV9; D: NA; DNA: TGTGCCAGCAGCGTAGCCGGTCTTGGCACAGATACGCAGTATTTT; CDR3: CASSVAGLGTDTQYF
size: NA; J: TRBJ1-3; V: TRBV7-9; D: NA; DNA: TGTGCCAGCAGTACCCAGGGAGGGTCTGGAAACACCATATATTTT; CDR3: CASSTQGGSGNTIYF
size: once; J: TRBJ1-2; V: TRBV19; D: TRBD1; DNA: TGTGCCAGTAGGCTCTATCATTCCGGGACAGGGGTCCTTAACTATGGCTACACCTTC; CDR3: CASRLYHSGTGVLNYGYTF
size: NA; J: TRBJ1-2; V: TRBV28; D: TRBD1; DNA: TGTGCCAGCAGTTCCGGACAGGGTTCCTATGGCTACACCTTC; CDR3: CASSSGQGSYGYTF
size: NA; J: TRBJ1-5; V: TRBV28; D: TRBD1; DNA: TGTGCCAGCAGTCCTTCGCCGGGACAGGGGGCCAGGCAGCCCCAGCATTTT; CDR3: CASSPSPGQGARQPQHF
size: NA; J: TRBJ2-7; V: TRBV27; D: TRBD1; DNA: TGTGCCAGCAAACCAGGACAGGCGCAGGGGGACTACGAGCAGTACTTC; CDR3: CASKPGQAQGDYEQYF
size: NA; J: TRBJ2-1; V: TRBV5-4; D: NA; DNA: TGTGCCAGCAGCTTGGGGCCAGGGGAATACAATGAGCAGTTCTTC; CDR3: CASSLGPGEYNEQFF
size: NA; J: TRBJ1-2; V: TRBV9; D: NA; DNA: TGTGCCAGCAGCCCCCAGGGCGGCCGATTTATTTATGGCTACACCTTC; CDR3: CASSPQGGRFIYGYTF
size: NA; J: TRBJ2-3; V: TRBV6-1; D: TRBD2; DNA: TGTGCCAGCAGTGAAGCCCACCCAGCGGGAGGACCAGATACGCAGTATTTT; CDR3: CASSEAHPAGGPDTQYF
size: once; J: TRBJ1-2; V: TRBV6-6; D: TRBD1; DNA: TGTGCCAGCAGGACAGGGGACTATGGCTACACCTTC; CDR3: CASRTGDYGYTF
size: NA; J: TRBJ2-1; V: TRBV18; D: NA; DNA: TGTGCCAGCTCACCACTTACGGAGACTTACAATGAGCAGTTCTTC; CDR3: CASSPLTETYNEQFF
size: NA; J: TRBJ1-2; V: TRBV19; D: NA; DNA: TGTGCCAGTAGTACCCCTCGCCAGGCCCAATATGGCTACACCTTC; CDR3: CASSTPRQAQYGYTF
size: NA; J: TRBJ1-5; V: TRBV6-6; D: TRBD1; DNA: TGTGCCAGCAGCCCCGACAGGGGGGATCAGCCCCAGCATTTT; CDR3: CASSPDRGDQPQHF
size: NA; J: TRBJ2-1; V: TRBV25-1; D: TRBD2; DNA: TGTGCCAGCAGTGAAGCCACTAGCGGGGGGGCACATGAGCAGTTCTTC; CDR3: CASSEATSGGAHEQFF
size: NA; J: TRBJ1-1; V: TRBV6-6; D: NA; DNA: TGTGCCAGCAGTTCTTTGGAGGGGTTGAACACTGAAGCTTTCTTT; CDR3: CASSSLEGLNTEAFF
size: once; J: TRBJ2-1; V: TRBV4-2; D: TRBD1; DNA: TGTGCCAGCAGCCCACGGACAGGAAAGAATGAGCAGTTCTTC; CDR3: CASSPRTGKNEQFF
size: NA; J: TRBJ2-5; V: TRBV27; D: TRBD2; DNA: TGTGCCAGCAGCCCAACTAGCGGGCGGCTCCAAGAGACCCAGTACTTC; CDR3: CASSPTSGRLQETQYF
size: NA; J: TRBJ2-2; V: TRBV11-3; D: TRBD2; DNA: TGTGCCAGCAGCCCGGGACTAGTCACCGGGGAGCTGTTTTTT; CDR3: CASSPGLVTGELFF
size: once; J: TRBJ2-3; V: TRBV5-1; D: TRBD2; DNA: TGCGCCAGCAGCTCTAGCCTACTAGCGGGAGAACCAGATACGCAGTATTTT; CDR3: CASSSSLLAGEPDTQYF
size: NA; J: TRBJ1-1; V: TRBV4-1; D: NA; DNA: TGCGCCAGCAGCCAAGTCCACGGGGGCACTGAAGCTTTCTTT; CDR3: CASSQVHGGTEAFF
size: NA; J: TRBJ2-7; V: TRBV7-9; D: TRBD1; DNA: TGTGCCAGCAGCCCCCTTCGGGACAGGGGGTATACCTACGAGCAGTACTTC; CDR3: CASSPLRDRGYTYEQYF
size: NA; J: TRBJ2-5; V: TRBV5-4; D: NA; DNA: TGTGCCAGCAGCTTGCTAATGGGGGGCCAAGAGACCCAGTACTTC; CDR3: CASSLLMGGQETQYF
size: NA; J: TRBJ2-7; V: TRBV28; D: TRBD1; DNA: TGTGCCAGCATCTCGACAGGGGCCCAAAGCTCCTACGAGCAGTACTTC; CDR3: CASISTGAQSSYEQYF
size: NA; J: TRBJ2-7; V: TRBV9; D: NA; DNA: TGTGCCAGCAGCGTATTGAACAGCGGAGAGCAGTACTTC; CDR3: CASSVLNSGEQYF
size: NA; J: TRBJ1-5; V: TRBV6-5; D: NA; DNA: TGTGCCAGCAGTTCTGGGACACTCAATCAGCCCCAGCATTTT; CDR3: CASSSGTLNQPQHF
size: NA; J: TRBJ1-1; V: TRBV29-1; D: NA; DNA: TGCAGCGTTGCCACTATGGGGGCGGGTAAGGCTTTCTTT; CDR3: CSVATMGAGKAFF
size: NA; J: TRBJ2-3; V: TRBV7-6; D: TRBD2; DNA: TGTGCCAGCAGCTCGGGACTAGCGGCCATCACAGATACGCAGTATTTT; CDR3: CASSSGLAAITDTQYF
size: NA; J: TRBJ1-2; V: TRBV27; D: NA; DNA: TGTGCCAGCAGTGACACCACAGACGCCGTCTATGGCTACACCTTC; CDR3: CASSDTTDAVYGYTF
size: NA; J: TRBJ1-1; V: TRBV7-9; D: NA; DNA: TGTGCCAGCAGCCCGTCACAGAACACTGAAGCTTTCTTT; CDR3: CASSPSQNTEAFF
size: NA; J: TRBJ2-5; V: TRBV29-1; D: TRBD2; DNA: TGCAGCGTTCGTTTGGCTAGCGGGGGTACAATGTGGGAGACCCAGTACTTC; CDR3: CSVRLASGGTMWETQYF
size: few; J: TRBJ1-5; V: TRBV19; D: NA; DNA: TGTGCCAGTAGTAGCCAGGCCCTCGGCAATCAGCCCCAGCATTTT; CDR3: CASSSQALGNQPQHF
size: once; J: TRBJ2-7; V: TRBV4-1; D: NA; DNA: TGCGCCAGCAGCCCCTCGACAGGAAACTACGAGCAGTACTTC; CDR3: CASSPSTGNYEQYF
size: NA; J: TRBJ1-1; V: TRBV29-1; D: NA; DNA: TGCAGCGGTAGCGAGGAGAACACTGAAGCTTTCTTT; CDR3: CSGSEENTEAFF
size: NA; J: TRBJ1-1; V: TRBV19; D: TRBD1; DNA: TGTGCCAGTAGTACTATCGGGACAGGTAACACTGAAGCTTTCTTT; CDR3: CASSTIGTGNTEAFF
size: NA; J: TRBJ2-7; V: TRBV6-5; D: TRBD2; DNA: TGTGCCAGCAGGGGGACTAGCGGGAAACTCTACGAGCAGTACTTC; CDR3: CASRGTSGKLYEQYF
size: NA; J: TRBJ1-4; V: TRBV7-9; D: TRBD1; DNA: TGTGCCAGCAGCCACGACAGGGCTCAGTCGTCGGAAAAACTGTTTTTT; CDR3: CASSHDRAQSSEKLFF
size: NA; J: TRBJ2-1; V: TRBV20-1; D: NA; DNA: TGCAGTGCCAGCAGGGGCCATGAGCAGTTCTTC; CDR3: CSASRGHEQFF